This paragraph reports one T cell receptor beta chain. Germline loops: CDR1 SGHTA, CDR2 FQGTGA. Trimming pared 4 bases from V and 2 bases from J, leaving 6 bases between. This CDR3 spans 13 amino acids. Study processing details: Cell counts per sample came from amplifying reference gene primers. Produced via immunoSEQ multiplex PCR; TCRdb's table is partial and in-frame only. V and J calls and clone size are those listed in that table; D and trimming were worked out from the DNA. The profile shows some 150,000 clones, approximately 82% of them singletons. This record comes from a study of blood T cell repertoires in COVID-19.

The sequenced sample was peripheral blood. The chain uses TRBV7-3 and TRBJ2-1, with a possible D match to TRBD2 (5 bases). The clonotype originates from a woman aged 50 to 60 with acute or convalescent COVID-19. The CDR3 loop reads CASSSGAYNEQFF. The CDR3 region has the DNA TGTGCCAGCAGCTCCGGGGCCTACAATGAGCAGTTCTTC.